These T cell receptor beta chains were read from a single sample in a study of T cell responses to AZD1222 COVID-19 vaccine. Using immunoSEQ multiplex PCR, the repertoire was profiled, and TCRdb retains in-frame clones only, with some absent. The data show 150,000 to 200,000 clones, more than 85% seen once. The specimen was peripheral blood, collected 28 days after the second AZD1222 dose. Source of these receptors: an adult who received the AZD1222 COVID-19 vaccine. The CDR3 runs from the conserved cysteine through the conserved F or W. A D gene is named only where the DNA matches it firmly. Size tells how often a clone was seen (once, few, many) or the class of an expanded clone, and some rows leave it out.

clone_size j_call d_call v_call cdr3_aa cdr3_nt
- TRBJ1-5 - TRBV10-2 CASSATSNQPQHF TGCGCCAGCAGTGCTACTAGCAATCAGCCCCAGCATTTT
- TRBJ2-5 - TRBV29-1 CSVEGRTMPDQETQYF TGCAGCGTTGAAGGACGTACAATGCCTGATCAAGAGACCCAGTACTTC
- TRBJ2-7 - TRBV5-4 CASSLGHDYEQYF TGTGCCAGCAGCTTGGGGCATGACTACGAGCAGTACTTC
- TRBJ1-1 TRBD1 TRBV5-1 CASSSTGQGGTEAFF TGCGCCAGCAGTAGTACCGGACAGGGAGGGACTGAAGCTTTCTTT
- TRBJ2-7 - TRBV28 CASSFQGYEQYF TGTGCCAGCAGTTTCCAGGGGTACGAGCAGTACTTC
- TRBJ2-1 TRBD2 TRBV7-9 CASSLPRRLAGVVNEQFF TGTGCCAGCAGCTTACCTCGACGACTAGCGGGAGTTGTAAATGAGCAGTTCTTC
- TRBJ2-1 - TRBV21-1 CASSNPCRVVSYNEQFF TGTGCCAGCAGCAACCCCTGTAGGGTTGTATCCTACAATGAGCAGTTCTTC
- TRBJ1-4 - TRBV19 CASSIRSRTRDEKLFF TGTGCCAGTAGTATAAGGTCCCGGACAAGAGATGAAAAACTGTTTTTT
- TRBJ2-1 TRBD2 TRBV4-1 CASRGLASRNEQFF TGCGCCAGCCGGGGACTAGCATCCCGAAATGAGCAGTTCTTC
- TRBJ2-7 TRBD2 TRBV11-2 CASSLAGGGALYEQYF TGTGCCAGCAGCTTAGCGGGCGGGGGGGCCTTATACGAGCAGTACTTC
- TRBJ2-5 - TRBV6-2/TRBV6-3 CASSYPSAARLKNETQYF TGTGCCAGCAGTTATCCCTCGGCAGCGCGGCTCAAAAATGAGACCCAGTACTTC
- TRBJ1-2 TRBD1 TRBV7-9 CASSLDRGHDGYTF TGTGCCAGCAGCTTGGACAGGGGGCACGATGGCTACACCTTC
- TRBJ1-1 - TRBV27 CASNKWGQNTEAFF TGTGCCAGCAATAAATGGGGACAGAACACTGAAGCTTTCTTT
- TRBJ1-2 TRBD1 TRBV7-8 CASSLVVLDRATSNYGYTF TGTGCCAGCAGCTTAGTCGTGTTAGACAGGGCTACAAGTAACTATGGCTACACCTTC
- TRBJ2-1 - TRBV18 CASSPPYGALSYNEQFF TGTGCCAGCTCACCACCGTATGGGGCTCTTTCCTACAATGAGCAGTTCTTC
- TRBJ2-1 - TRBV7-3 CASSLTVQGWNEQFF TGTGCCAGCAGCTTAACAGTACAGGGATGGAATGAGCAGTTCTTC
- TRBJ1-3 - TRBV7-8 CASSLSGGGDTIYF TGTGCCAGCAGCTTAAGCGGGGGAGGAGACACCATATATTTT
- TRBJ2-5 - TRBV28 CASKGGLETQYF TGTGCCAGCAAAGGGGGGCTCGAGACCCAGTACTTC
- TRBJ1-5 TRBD1 TRBV2 CASSDRTGGSNQPQHF TGTGCCAGCAGTGACAGGACAGGGGGTAGCAATCAGCCCCAGCATTTT
- TRBJ2-7 - TRBV11-2 CASSHPSTYYEQYF TGTGCCAGCAGCCATCCGTCGACATACTACGAGCAGTACTTC
few TRBJ2-1 TRBD2 TRBV7-9 CASSLSARGGREQFF TGTGCCAGCAGCTTGTCCGCGCGGGGGGGCCGTGAGCAGTTCTTC
- TRBJ2-2 TRBD2 TRBV10-3 CAIGLGGTGELFF TGTGCCATCGGACTAGGAGGCACCGGGGAGCTGTTTTTT
- TRBJ2-7 - TRBV28 CASSLSVSYEQYF TGTGCCAGCAGTTTATCGGTCTCCTACGAGCAGTACTTC
- TRBJ1-1 - TRBV7-9 CASSAGQKHTEAFF TGTGCCAGCAGCGCTGGGCAGAAGCACACTGAAGCTTTCTTT
- TRBJ2-1 TRBD2 TRBV19 CASSPRLAGPRNEQFF TGTGCCAGTAGTCCGAGACTAGCGGGACCAAGAAATGAGCAGTTCTTC
- TRBJ1-5 - TRBV10-3 CAISEAGSQPQHF TGTGCCATCAGTGAGGCAGGATCCCAGCCCCAGCATTTT
- TRBJ1-5 TRBD1 TRBV4-1 CASSQGQGANQPQHF TGCGCCAGCAGCCAAGGACAGGGAGCAAATCAGCCCCAGCATTTT
- TRBJ1-1 - TRBV10-2 CASSEFGVTEAFF TGCGCCAGCAGTGAGTTCGGGGTCACTGAAGCTTTCTTT
- TRBJ1-1 - TRBV6-1 CASSELRGETEAFF TGTGCCAGCAGTGAACTCAGGGGAGAAACTGAAGCTTTCTTT
few TRBJ2-3 - TRBV5-1 CASTEKPFADTQYF TGCGCCAGCACTGAAAAACCCTTCGCAGATACGCAGTATTTT
- TRBJ2-2 - TRBV5-1 CASSPHLTANTGELFF TGCGCCAGCAGCCCCCACTTGACAGCGAACACCGGGGAGCTGTTTTTT
- TRBJ2-5 - TRBV5-1 CASSGGPEETQYF TGCGCCAGCAGCGGGGGACCTGAGGAGACCCAGTACTTC
- TRBJ2-2 - TRBV7-8 CASSQSRTFPTGELFF TGTGCCAGCAGCCAGTCGAGGACATTCCCCACCGGGGAGCTGTTTTTT
- TRBJ2-7 - TRBV18 CASSPDSYEQYF TGTGCCAGCTCGCCGGACAGCTACGAGCAGTACTTC
- TRBJ2-7 - TRBV28 CASSPDSYEQYF TGTGCCAGCAGTCCCGATAGCTACGAGCAGTACTTC
- TRBJ2-1 TRBD1 TRBV6-5 CASRLRTGYNEQFF TGTGCCAGCAGACTCAGGACAGGATACAATGAGCAGTTCTTC
- TRBJ2-2 - TRBV19 CASGRGPNTGELFF TGTGCCTCGGGACGGGGGCCCAACACCGGGGAGCTGTTTTTT
- TRBJ2-1 TRBD2 TRBV5-1 CASSFGLAETNYNEQFF TGCGCCAGCAGCTTTGGGCTAGCGGAAACAAACTACAATGAGCAGTTCTTC
once TRBJ2-3 - TRBV27 CASSFLGGGIDTQYF TGTGCCAGCAGCTTCTTGGGAGGGGGCATAGATACGCAGTATTTT
- TRBJ1-1 - TRBV28 CASSSGVRNTEAFF TGTGCCAGCAGCTCGGGGGTTAGGAACACTGAAGCTTTCTTT
- TRBJ2-5 - TRBV9 CASSVGYSAGIQYF TGTGCCAGCAGCGTAGGCTACTCTGCAGGTATACAGTACTTC
- TRBJ2-7 - TRBV7-8 CASSPTSSANYEQYF TGTGCCAGCAGCCCGACGTCTAGCGCCAACTACGAGCAGTACTTC
- TRBJ2-7 - TRBV5-5 CASSLRASPFSYEQYF TGTGCCAGCAGCTTGCGTGCCAGCCCCTTCTCCTACGAGCAGTACTTC
- TRBJ2-2 - TRBV7-9 CASSPSLRGYDAGELFF TGTGCCAGCAGCCCAAGCCTGAGGGGTTATGACGCCGGGGAGCTGTTTTTT
- TRBJ2-7 TRBD1 TRBV5-4 CASSDRGGYEQYF TGTGCCAGCAGTGACAGGGGGGGTTACGAGCAGTACTTC
- TRBJ2-3 - TRBV5-1 CASSHKGVEADTQYF TGCGCCAGCAGCCACAAGGGGGTGGAGGCAGATACGCAGTATTTT
- TRBJ1-2 - TRBV13 CASRTNYGYTF TGTGCCAGTCGGACAAACTATGGCTACACCTTC
- TRBJ2-7 TRBD2 TRBV7-9 CASSPGGIIYEQYF TGTGCCAGCAGCCCGGGGGGGATAATCTACGAGCAGTACTTC
- TRBJ2-7 TRBD1 TRBV6-6 CASSFSQGTYEQYF TGTGCCAGCAGTTTCTCACAGGGGACATACGAGCAGTACTTC
- TRBJ2-1 - TRBV14 CASSPAGRLDEQFF TGTGCCAGCAGCCCGGCGGGGCGGTTGGATGAGCAGTTCTTC